This entry is about one T cell receptor (beta chain). Its matching antigen is unknown. TCRdb's table, derived via immunoSEQ multiplex PCR, lists solely in-frame clones and lacks some. The table includes 120,000 to 150,000 clones, about 87% detected once. The data were taken from a study of cytomegalovirus exposure and HLA in healthy donors. Study-level points and caveats: Reportedly, cytomegalovirus status was diagnosed with high sensitivity and specificity.

The germline V and J ends were trimmed by 5 bases and 2 bases, with 18 bases remaining between them. Per germline, CDR1 LNHNV and CDR2 YYDKDF (reference sequence). The CDR3 spans 17 residues. The receptor was isolated from a man aged 18-30 years in good health and CMV-seropositive. The material sequenced was PBMCs. The V and J genes are TRBV15 and TRBJ1-4; D perhaps matches TRBD1 (6 bases). CDR3 sequence reads: CATSVPGGAGTNEKLFF. The CDR3, as DNA: TGTGCCACCAGCGTCCCGGGGGGGGCTGGGACTAATGAAAAACTGTTTTTT.